This T cell receptor (beta chain) derives from a study of OX40 agonist ivuxolimab in advanced cancers. Study observations and caveats: At doses 0.1 to 3.0 mg/kg, CD4+ and CD8+ clones expanded.

The germline gives CDR1 SEHNR, CDR2 FQNEAQ (reference sequence). Trimming stripped 1 base from V and 5 bases from J, with 4 bases between. The CDR3 has 12 residues. Assay: immunoSEQ multiplex PCR; the TCRdb copy retains only in-frame clones and omits some. The sample shows roughly 87,000 clones, roughly nine tenths of them seen only once. As regards this clone: Its antigen remains unknown.

The origin of this receptor is an adult with an advanced solid tumor such as melanoma, head and neck, liver or kidney cancer. The rearrangement links TRBV7-9 to TRBJ2-3; D remains ambiguous. Sequenced here: CD4+ or CD8+ T cells sorted from blood, sampled in a trial of the OX40 agonist ivuxolimab. In nucleotides, the CDR3 is TGTGCCAGCAGCTTAGATGTAGATACGCAGTATTTT. This codes for CASSLDVDTQYF.